These 22 T cell receptor beta chains were sequenced from one sample in a study of Graves' ophthalmopathy and Graves' hyperthyroidism. RNA transcripts yielded amplified TCR beta CDR3 regions. HTBI primers served in a first-round RT-PCR, which a second-round multiplex PCR followed. TCRdb re-analysed the multiplex PCR reads in MiXCR, keeping a single row per CDR3 protein. This sample has some 1.1 million distinct CDR3 sequences, with about two fifths found just once. Sequenced sample: peripheral blood or thyroid tissue (not recorded which). These receptors were obtained from an adult man with Graves' hyperthyroidism.

This clonotype was counted at least ten times. The V and J genes are TRBV15 and TRBJ2-7; 10 bases match TRBD1. The junction had 6 bases not matched to a gene; V was cut back by 3 bases and J by 4 bases. Germline values: CDR1 LNHNV, CDR2 YYDKDF (reference sequence). CDR3 length: 15 amino acids. CDR3 coding DNA: TGTGCCACCAGCAGTAGGGACAGGGGAAGATACGAGCAGTACTTC. Its protein is CATSSRDRGRYEQYF.

This clonotype was counted at least ten times. The chain carries TRBV20-1 and TRBJ1-4, with D hard to call. Trimming removed 6 bases from V and 3 bases from J, with 8 bases in between. The CDR3 consists of 12 residues. Germline assignment: CDR1 DFQATT and CDR2 SNEGSKA (reference sequence). This CDR3 reads CSAAWANEKLFF. The DNA of the CDR3 is TGCAGTGCCGCGTGGGCTAATGAAAAACTGTTTTTT.

This clonotype was recorded many times. The chain joins TRBV20-1 to TRBJ1-1; no clear D. The germline CDR1 and CDR2 sequences are DFQATT and SNEGSKA (reference sequence). This CDR3 has 13 amino acids. V dropped 7 bases and J dropped 3 bases, with 15 bases sitting between them. DNA for the CDR3: TGCAGTGTTATGGGTTTTTGCTACACTGAAGCTTTCTTT. It yields the protein CSVMGFCYTEAFF.

The chain links TRBV11-1 to TRBJ1-4; D is undetermined. This CDR3 comprises 15 residues. Germline values: CDR1 SGHAT, CDR2 FQDESV (reference sequence). V shed 7 bases and J shed 3 bases, with 15 bases lying between them. CDR3 nucleotide sequence: TGTGCCAGCATACTCATGAGTTCGGCTAATGAAAAACTGTTTTTT. Translated, it gives CASILMSSANEKLFF.

The DNA of the CDR3 is TGTGCCAGCAGCTCAGCGGGGGTAGGCGAAAAACTGTTTTTT. Protein sequence: CASSSAGVGEKLFF. The chain joins TRBV7-9 to TRBJ1-4, with D perhaps matching TRBD1 (5 bases). Germline V gene sequence: CDR1 SEHNR, CDR2 FQNEAQ (reference sequence). CDR3 length: 14 amino acids. Deletions cut 4 bases from V and 8 bases from J, with 14 bases between.

This clonotype was counted at least ten times. This chain links TRBV7-2 with TRBJ2-2; D is ambiguous. The CDR3 runs to 13 residues. Per the germline V gene, CDR1 is SGHTA and CDR2 is FQGNSA. With 4 bases removed from V and 1 base from J, the gap between germline ends came to 4 bases. Written as DNA, the CDR3 is TGTGCCAGCAGCTCCCTGAACACCGGGGAGCTGTTTTTT. It codes for CASSSLNTGELFF.

J is TRBJ2-7 and V is TRBV6-5, with D unresolved. Trimming pared 0 bases from V and 1 base from J, leaving 7 bases between. Germline V gene sequence: CDR1 MNHEY, CDR2 SVGAGI. The CDR3 extends over 14 amino acids. The CDR3 DNA sequence: TGTGCCAGCAGTTACTCCGACCTTTCCTACGAGCAGTACTTC. This codes for CASSYSDLSYEQYF.

The V call is TRBV12-3 or TRBV12-4, the J call TRBJ2-6; no reliable D call. This CDR3 has 16 residues. Trimming pared 2 bases from V and 6 bases from J, leaving 14 bases between. CDR3 DNA: TGTGCCAGCAGTTTATTTCTCTCTGGTGTGGCCAACGTCCTGACTTTC. This gives the protein CASSLFLSGVANVLTF.

The genes are TRBV14 and TRBJ1-1; no reliable D call. V dropped 1 base and J dropped 8 bases, with 14 bases sitting between them. This CDR3 region has 14 residues. The V gene's germline CDR1 is SGHDN and CDR2 FVKESK. CDR3 sequence (DNA): TGTGCCAGCAGCCAAGGCCGACGGGCAGTCGAAGCTTTCTTT. Translated: CASSQGRRAVEAFF.

The genes are TRBV7-2 and TRBJ1-2, with TRBD1 matching over 7 bases. Germline trimming cut 3 bases from V and 12 bases from J; bases unmatched to any gene: 16. Germline assignment: CDR1 SGHTA and CDR2 FQGNSA. This CDR3 is built from 15 residues. The CDR3 DNA sequence: TGTGCCAGCAGCTTGGCGCCGGGTTCAGGGGGAGGAAACACCTTC. This translates into CASSLAPGSGGGNTF.

This clonotype came up a few times. The chain couples TRBV5-1 to TRBJ2-3, with 8 bases that match TRBD2. This CDR3 contains 13 residues. CDR1 is SGHRS and CDR2 is YFSETQ in the germline V gene. V shed 5 bases, J shed 3 bases, and the junction held 2 bases outside the gene matches. The CDR3 coding sequence is TGCGCCAGCAGTGTAGCGGGAACAGATACGCAGTATTTT. This sequence encodes CASSVAGTDTQYF. Combining the CDR3 with reference TRBV5-1 and TRBJ2-3 gives the whole variable domain KAGVTQTPRYLIKTRGQQVTLSCSPISGHRSVSWYQQTPGQGLQFLFEYFSETQRNKGNFPGRFSGRQFSNSRSEMNVSTLELGDSALYLCASSVAGTDTQYFGPGTRLTVL.

This clonotype was seen many times. This chain links TRBV7-9 with TRBJ1-2, with a possible D match to TRBD1 (5 bases). The V end lost 5 bases, the J end lost 2 bases, and 12 bases lay between the germline ends. The CDR3 covers 14 residues. The V gene's germline CDR1 is SEHNR and CDR2 FQNEAQ (reference sequence). CDR3 region: CASSPDGGNYGYTF. The CDR3 nucleotides are TGTGCCAGCAGCCCTGACGGGGGAAACTATGGCTACACCTTC.

The table lists this clonotype with many counts. The rearrangement joins TRBV7-2 to TRBJ1-1; D unresolved. The ends were cut back, 4 bases at V and 3 bases at J, with 9 bases in the middle. The CDR3 extends over 13 amino acids. Germline V gives CDR1 SGHTA, CDR2 FQGNSA. The CDR3 reads CASSYHRDTEAFF. As DNA, the CDR3 is TGTGCCAGCAGCTATCACCGGGACACTGAAGCTTTCTTT. Using reference TRBV7-2 and TRBJ1-1 for the parts outside the CDR3, the full variable domain is GAGVSQSPSNKVTEKGKDVELRCDPISGHTALYWYRQSLGQGLEFLIYFQGNSAPDKSGLPSDRFSAERTGGSVSTLTIQRTQQEDSAVYLCASSYHRDTEAFFGQGTRLTVV.

The rearrangement links TRBV20-1 to TRBJ2-7; TRBD2 aligns across 14 bases. CDR1 is DFQATT, CDR2 SNEGSKA, per germline (reference sequence). This CDR3 has 18 amino acids. Trimming at V came to 0 bases and at J to 1 base, leaving 8 bases not matched to a gene. CDR3 coding DNA: TGCAGTGCTAGAGATCTACTGGGACTAGCGGGGGATTCCTACGAGCAGTACTTC. It yields the protein CSARDLLGLAGDSYEQYF.

This rearrangement joins TRBV12-3 or TRBV12-4 to TRBJ2-2; D unclear. Trimming shortened V by 4 bases and J by 7 bases, and 10 bases separated the two germline ends. The CDR3 has 13 residues. CDR3 residues: CASSYPVHGELFF. CDR3 nucleotides: TGTGCCAGCAGTTACCCGGTTCACGGGGAGCTGTTTTTT.

The chain couples TRBV6-6 to TRBJ1-2, with 12 bases that match TRBD1. Germline-derived CDR1 and CDR2 are MNHNY and SVGAGI (reference sequence). Losses at the gene ends were 5 bases for V and 8 bases for J; bases not matched to a gene: 6. The CDR3 consists of 14 residues. Here the CDR3 DNA reads TGTGCCAGCAGTCGGCCAGGGACAGGGGGCGGCTACACCTTC. It yields the protein CASSRPGTGGGYTF.

V usage is TRBV7-9 and J usage is TRBJ1-1, with D unclear. CDR3 length equals 14 residues. Germline assignment: CDR1 SEHNR and CDR2 FQNEAQ (reference sequence). The germline V and J ends were trimmed by 4 bases and 0 bases, with 9 bases remaining between them. The CDR3 loop reads CASSSLTVNTEAFF. CDR3 nucleotide sequence: TGTGCCAGCAGCTCCTTGACGGTGAACACTGAAGCTTTCTTT.

The rearrangement joins TRBV11-2 to TRBJ1-1; D might be TRBD1 (6 bases). CDR3 length equals 15 residues. CDR1 and CDR2 (germline): SGHAT, FQNNGV. V lost 5 bases, J lost 6 bases, and 19 bases lay in between. The CDR3 nucleotides read TGTGCCAGCAGCCGCCGGGGATGGGGGGGCCCTGAAGCTTTCTTT. The encoded protein is CASSRRGWGGPEAFF. The full variable domain, its missing parts supplied by reference TRBV11-2 and TRBJ1-1, is EAGVAQSPRYKIIEKRQSVAFWCNPISGHATLYWYQQILGQGPKLLIQFQNNGVVDDSQLPKDRFSAERLKGVDSTLKIQPAKLEDSAVYLCASSRRGWGGPEAFFGQGTRLTVV.

This clonotype was seen many times. V and J are TRBV7-8 and TRBJ2-7; D remains ambiguous. CDR3 length equals 15 residues. V lost 5 bases to trimming and J lost 0 bases, with 14 bases between them. From germline, CDR1 is SGHVS and CDR2 FQNEAQ. CDR3 DNA sequence: TGTGCCAGCAGCCCAAACTCGGGCCGCTCCTACGAGCAGTACTTC. It translates to CASSPNSGRSYEQYF.

This chain connects TRBV7-9 to TRBJ1-6; a possible D gene is TRBD1 (6 bases). Germline V lookup: CDR1 SEHNR, CDR2 FQNEAQ (reference sequence). Trimming removed 5 bases from V and 9 bases from J, with 17 bases in between. CDR3 size: 15 residues. The CDR3 nucleotides read TGTGCCAGCAGCCAATCGGGACATCTCGGTTCACCCCTCCACTTT. Protein product: CASSQSGHLGSPLHF.

This clonotype was seen only a few times. This chain links TRBV6-2 or TRBV6-3 with TRBJ1-2, with 8 positions matching TRBD1. The CDR3 is made up of 14 amino acids. Germline CDR1 and CDR2: MNHEY and SVGEGT. The J segment lost 7 bases and the V segment lost 9 bases, leaving 13 bases of the junction unmatched. CDR3 DNA: TGTGCCAGTCGATCGGACAGGGTTAGTCCTGGCTACACCTTC. It translates to CASRSDRVSPGYTF.

The chain has TRBV12-3 or TRBV12-4 and TRBJ1-2; 7 nucleotides match TRBD1. CDR3 length: 13 residues. V lost 3 bases, J lost 7 bases, and 5 bases stayed unmatched. CDR3 nucleotide sequence: TGTGCCAGCAGTTTTGACAGGGCAGTTGGCTACACCTTC. Translation: CASSFDRAVGYTF.